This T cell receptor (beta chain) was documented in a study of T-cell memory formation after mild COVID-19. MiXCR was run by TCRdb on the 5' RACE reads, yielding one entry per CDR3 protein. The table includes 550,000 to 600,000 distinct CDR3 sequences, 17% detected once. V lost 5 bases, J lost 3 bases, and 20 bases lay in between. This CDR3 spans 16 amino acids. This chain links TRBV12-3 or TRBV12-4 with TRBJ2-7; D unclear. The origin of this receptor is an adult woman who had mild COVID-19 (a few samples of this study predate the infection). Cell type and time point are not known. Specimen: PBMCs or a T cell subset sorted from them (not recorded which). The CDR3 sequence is CASSQIPPGGSYEQYF. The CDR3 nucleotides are TGTGCCAGCAGTCAAATCCCTCCGGGCGGAAGCTACGAGCAGTACTTC.